This T cell receptor (beta chain) came from a study of blood T cell repertoires in COVID-19. Study information: The samples span acute and convalescent COVID-19 from the United States, Italy and Spain.

While infection was still active, Seattle patients were enrolled and then followed longitudinally. Germline assignment: CDR1 LNHDA and CDR2 SQIVND (reference sequence). Trimming removed 5 bases from V and 4 bases from J, with 15 bases in between. There are 15 residues in the CDR3. Libraries were prepared by immunoSEQ multiplex PCR; TCRdb keeps only in-frame clonotypes and omits some of them. The sample comprises 350,000 to 400,000 clones, approximately 86% of which are singletons, and just over 7% rests with the top ten. V usage is TRBV19 and J usage is TRBJ2-1; D perhaps matches TRBD1 (5 bases). Sequencing was performed on peripheral blood. The receptor was derived from a woman aged 60-75 years with COVID-19, enrolled during active disease. CDR3 protein: CASSPGQGPYNEQFF. The CDR3 nucleotides read TGTGCCAGTAGTCCAGGGCAGGGCCCTTACAATGAGCAGTTCTTC.